The next 4 T cell receptor beta chains were all read from a single sample in a study of T cells after yellow fever vaccination. TCRdb ran MiXCR on the 5' RACE reads and lists one entry per CDR3 protein. Here the sample spans about 1,200 distinct CDR3 sequences, 9.5% to 13% being singletons. Sequences were derived from CD8+ T cells binding an NS4B(214-222) dextramer, sorted from PBMCs, sampled approximately 22 days after the first yellow fever vaccination. The receptors were gathered from a man in his late teens or twenties who received the YFV17D yellow fever vaccine.

This clonotype was seen ten or more times. The gene calls are TRBV6-5 and TRBJ1-5; possibly TRBD1 for D (5 bases). The CDR3 consists of 14 residues. V gave up 7 bases and J gave up 0 bases, with 10 bases separating them. From germline, CDR1 is MNHEY and CDR2 SVGAGI. This chain's CDR3 is CASKQDYSNQPQHF. CDR3 in DNA: TGTGCCAGCAAACAGGATTATAGCAATCAGCCCCAGCATTTT.

By proportion, this clonotype is medium-sized (0.01 to 0.1%). V gene TRBV4-2 combines with J gene TRBJ1-4; D possibly corresponds to TRBD1 (5 bases). Trimming pared 0 bases from V and 8 bases from J, leaving 13 bases between. Germline V gene sequence: CDR1 LGHNA, CDR2 YNFKEQ. CDR3 length equals 15 residues. CDR3: CASSQESRGGEKLFF. For the CDR3, the DNA is TGTGCCAGCAGCCAAGAGTCAAGGGGAGGCGAAAAACTGTTTTTT.

This clonotype is classed as large. The chain recombines TRBV10-3 with TRBJ1-1; D perhaps matches TRBD1 (5 bases). The CDR3 is made up of 13 amino acids. CDR1 is ENHRY and CDR2 is SYGVKD in the germline V gene. Trimming removed 3 bases from V and 7 bases from J, with 12 bases in between. The CDR3 loop reads CAISEWTLGEAFF. The DNA for the CDR3 is TGTGCCATCAGTGAATGGACACTGGGTGAAGCTTTCTTT.

By proportion, this clonotype is medium-sized. The V gene is TRBV15, the J gene TRBJ2-7; D not resolved. The CDR3 has 13 residues. Germline CDR1 is LNHNV and CDR2 is YYDKDF (reference sequence). The V end lost 3 bases, the J end lost 2 bases, and 8 bases lay between the germline ends. In DNA form, the CDR3 reads TGTGCCACCAGCAGGTCCAAAGCCTACGAGCAGTACTTC. Protein: CATSRSKAYEQYF.